A selection of T cell receptor beta chains follows, all from one sample in a study of blood T cell repertoires in COVID-19. Profiling relied on immunoSEQ multiplex PCR, and the TCRdb table lists in-frame clones only, not all of them. Among 200,000 or so clones, 83% were seen once, and the ten largest hold about 4.8%. The sample taken for sequencing was PBMCs or T cells enriched from blood (not recorded which). Every receptor here comes from a woman aged 45-59 years who had been exposed to COVID-19. The CDR3 runs from the conserved cysteine through the conserved F or W. The order of the fields is V gene, clone size, J gene, D gene, CDR3 protein, CDR3 DNA. D genes are given only for firm matches. Rows may omit the clone size; those that give it use once, few, many or a size class.

v_call: TRBV30
clone_size: NA
j_call: TRBJ2-6
d_call: NA
cdr3_aa: CACQRDTGSVLTF
cdr3_nt: TGTGCCTGCCAAAGGGACACCGGGTCCGTCCTGACTTTC

v_call: TRBV4-3
clone_size: few
j_call: TRBJ1-1
d_call: TRBD1
cdr3_aa: CASSQDPRQGFAFF
cdr3_nt: TGCGCCAGCAGCCAAGATCCGAGACAGGGATTCGCTTTCTTT

v_call: TRBV11-2
clone_size: NA
j_call: TRBJ2-3
d_call: NA
cdr3_aa: CASSPKDTQYF
cdr3_nt: TGTGCCAGCAGCCCTAAAGATACGCAGTATTTT

v_call: TRBV19
clone_size: NA
j_call: TRBJ1-1
d_call: TRBD1
cdr3_aa: CASTQGTGVTEAFF
cdr3_nt: TGTGCCAGTACCCAGGGGACAGGGGTCACTGAAGCTTTCTTT

v_call: TRBV4-3
clone_size: NA
j_call: TRBJ2-3
d_call: TRBD2
cdr3_aa: CASSQERTSGGADTQYF
cdr3_nt: TGCGCCAGCAGCCAAGAACGGACTAGCGGGGGGGCAGATACGCAGTATTTT

v_call: TRBV6-6
clone_size: NA
j_call: TRBJ1-5
d_call: TRBD1
cdr3_aa: CASNDRGSNQPQHF
cdr3_nt: TGTGCCAGCAACGACAGGGGAAGCAATCAGCCCCAGCATTTT

v_call: TRBV3-1/TRBV3-2
clone_size: NA
j_call: TRBJ2-7
d_call: TRBD2
cdr3_aa: CASSPGLADGYEQYF
cdr3_nt: TGTGCCAGCAGTCCTGGACTAGCTGACGGGTACGAGCAGTACTTC

v_call: TRBV4-3
clone_size: NA
j_call: TRBJ2-7
d_call: NA
cdr3_aa: CASSQDRGSEQYF
cdr3_nt: TGCGCCAGCAGCCAAGATCGGGGAAGCGAGCAGTACTTC

v_call: TRBV9
clone_size: NA
j_call: TRBJ2-2
d_call: NA
cdr3_aa: CASSLRPITGELFF
cdr3_nt: TGTGCCAGCAGCCTGAGGCCTATTACCGGGGAGCTGTTTTTT

v_call: TRBV7-9
clone_size: NA
j_call: TRBJ1-1
d_call: NA
cdr3_aa: CASSLAVGGTEAFF
cdr3_nt: TGTGCCAGCAGCTTAGCAGTGGGAGGGACTGAAGCTTTCTTT

v_call: TRBV19
clone_size: once
j_call: TRBJ1-4
d_call: NA
cdr3_aa: CASRGLLPYEKLFF
cdr3_nt: TGTGCCAGTAGGGGGCTACTTCCGTATGAAAAACTGTTTTTT

v_call: TRBV5-1
clone_size: NA
j_call: TRBJ1-6
d_call: NA
cdr3_aa: CASSLDPGGNSPLHF
cdr3_nt: TGCGCCAGCAGCTTGGACCCAGGCGGGAATTCACCCCTCCACTTT

v_call: TRBV19
clone_size: NA
j_call: TRBJ1-1
d_call: TRBD1
cdr3_aa: CASKAGTGGLILNTEAFF
cdr3_nt: TGTGCCAGTAAAGCCGGGACAGGAGGTCTGATCCTCAACACTGAAGCTTTCTTT